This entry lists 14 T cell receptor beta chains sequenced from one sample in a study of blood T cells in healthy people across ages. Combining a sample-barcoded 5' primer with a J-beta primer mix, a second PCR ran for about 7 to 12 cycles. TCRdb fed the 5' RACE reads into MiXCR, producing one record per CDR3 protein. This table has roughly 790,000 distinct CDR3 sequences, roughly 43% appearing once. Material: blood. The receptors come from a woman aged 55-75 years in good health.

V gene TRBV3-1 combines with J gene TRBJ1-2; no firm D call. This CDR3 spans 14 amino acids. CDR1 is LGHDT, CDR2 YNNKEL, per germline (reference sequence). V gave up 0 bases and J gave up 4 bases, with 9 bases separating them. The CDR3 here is CASSQDWSGYGYTF. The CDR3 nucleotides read TGTGCCAGCAGCCAAGATTGGTCAGGCTATGGCTACACCTTC.

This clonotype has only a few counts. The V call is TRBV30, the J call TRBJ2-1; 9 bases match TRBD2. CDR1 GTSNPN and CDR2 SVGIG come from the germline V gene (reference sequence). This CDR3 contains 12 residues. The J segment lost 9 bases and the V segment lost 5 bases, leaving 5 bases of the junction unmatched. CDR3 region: CAWASGVSEQFF. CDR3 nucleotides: TGTGCCTGGGCTAGCGGGGTCAGTGAGCAGTTCTTC.

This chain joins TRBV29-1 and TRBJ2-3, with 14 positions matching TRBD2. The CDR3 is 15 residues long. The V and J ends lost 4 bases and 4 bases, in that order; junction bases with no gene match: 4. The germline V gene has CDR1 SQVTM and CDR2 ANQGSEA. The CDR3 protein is CSVGLAGGVADTQYF. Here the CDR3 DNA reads TGCAGCGTTGGACTAGCGGGAGGGGTGGCAGATACGCAGTATTTT.

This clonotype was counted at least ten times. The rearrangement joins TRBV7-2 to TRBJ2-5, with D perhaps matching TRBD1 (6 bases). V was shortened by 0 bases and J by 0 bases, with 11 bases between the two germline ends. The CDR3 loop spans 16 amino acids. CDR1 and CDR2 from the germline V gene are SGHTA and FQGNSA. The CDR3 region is CASSLAAGEYQETQYF. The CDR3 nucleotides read TGTGCCAGCAGCTTAGCGGCAGGGGAGTACCAAGAGACCCAGTACTTC.

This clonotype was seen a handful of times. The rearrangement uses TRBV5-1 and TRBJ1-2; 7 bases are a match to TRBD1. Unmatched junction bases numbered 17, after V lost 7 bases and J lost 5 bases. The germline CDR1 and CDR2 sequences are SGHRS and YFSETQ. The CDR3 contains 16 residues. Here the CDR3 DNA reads TGCGCCAGCGCCGGGACAGACGGTCTCTTTTTTTATGGCTACACCTTC. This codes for CASAGTDGLFFYGYTF.

This CDR3 reads CASSRGGYEQFF. The CDR3 DNA follows: TGCGCCAGCAGCCGCGGAGGGTATGAGCAGTTCTTC. J is TRBJ2-1 and V is TRBV4-3, with D possibly matching TRBD2 (6 bases). Trimming removed 4 bases at V and 8 bases at J, with 9 bases between. CDR1 and CDR2 (germline): LGHNA, YSLEER. This CDR3 contains 12 residues.

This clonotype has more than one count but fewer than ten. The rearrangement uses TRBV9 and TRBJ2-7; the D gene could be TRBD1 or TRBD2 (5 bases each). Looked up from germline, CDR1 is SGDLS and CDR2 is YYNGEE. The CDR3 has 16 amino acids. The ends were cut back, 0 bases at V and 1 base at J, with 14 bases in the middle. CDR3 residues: CASSVDWGTDSYEQYF. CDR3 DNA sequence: TGTGCCAGCAGCGTAGATTGGGGGACGGATTCCTACGAGCAGTACTTC.

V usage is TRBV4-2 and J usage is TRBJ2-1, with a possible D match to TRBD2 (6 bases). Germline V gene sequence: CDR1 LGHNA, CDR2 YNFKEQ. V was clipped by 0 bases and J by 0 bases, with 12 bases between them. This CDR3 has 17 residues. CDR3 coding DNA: TGTGCCAGCAGCCAAGATGAGCGGGTGGGCTCCTACAATGAGCAGTTCTTC. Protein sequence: CASSQDERVGSYNEQFF.

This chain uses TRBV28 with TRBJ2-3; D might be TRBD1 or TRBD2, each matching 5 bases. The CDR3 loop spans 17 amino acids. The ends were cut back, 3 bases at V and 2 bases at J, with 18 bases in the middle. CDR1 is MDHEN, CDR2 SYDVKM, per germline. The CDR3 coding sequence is TGTGCCAGCAGTTTTCGGATGGGTTCGGGGACCACAGATACGCAGTATTTT. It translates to CASSFRMGSGTTDTQYF.

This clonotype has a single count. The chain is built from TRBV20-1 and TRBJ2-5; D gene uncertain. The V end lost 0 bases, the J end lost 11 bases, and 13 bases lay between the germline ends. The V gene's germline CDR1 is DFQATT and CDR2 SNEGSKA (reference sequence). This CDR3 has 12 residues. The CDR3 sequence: CSARESFLEQYF. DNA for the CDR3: TGCAGTGCTAGAGAAAGCTTCCTGGAGCAGTACTTC.

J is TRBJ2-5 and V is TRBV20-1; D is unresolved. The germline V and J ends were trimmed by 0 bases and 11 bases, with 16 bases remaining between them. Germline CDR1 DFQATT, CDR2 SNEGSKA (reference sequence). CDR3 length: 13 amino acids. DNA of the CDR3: TGCAGTGCTAGAGATCCAGGCGTCAATGAGCAGTACTTC. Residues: CSARDPGVNEQYF.

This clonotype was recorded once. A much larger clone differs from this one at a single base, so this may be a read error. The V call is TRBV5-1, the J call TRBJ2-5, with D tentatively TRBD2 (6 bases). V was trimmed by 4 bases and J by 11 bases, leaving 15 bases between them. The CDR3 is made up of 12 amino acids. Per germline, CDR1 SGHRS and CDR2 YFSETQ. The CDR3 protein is CASSPEEGEQYF. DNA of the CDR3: TGCGCCAGCAGCCCCGAGGAGGGTGAGCAGTACTTC.

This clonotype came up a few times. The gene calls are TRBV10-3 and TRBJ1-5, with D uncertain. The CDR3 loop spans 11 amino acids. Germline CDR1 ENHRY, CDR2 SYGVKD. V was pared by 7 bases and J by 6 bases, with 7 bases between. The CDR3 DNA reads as TGTGCCATCACCGCGGGTCAGCCCCAGCATTTT. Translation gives CAITAGQPQHF.

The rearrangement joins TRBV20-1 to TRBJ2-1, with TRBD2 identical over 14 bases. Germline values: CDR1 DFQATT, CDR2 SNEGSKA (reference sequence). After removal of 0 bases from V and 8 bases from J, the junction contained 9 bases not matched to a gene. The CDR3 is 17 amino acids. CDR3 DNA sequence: TGCAGTGCTAGAGATTGGGGACTAGCGGGAGCACCGGATGAGCAGTTCTTC. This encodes CSARDWGLAGAPDEQFF.